This T cell receptor (beta chain) is drawn from a study of T cell responses to AZD1222 COVID-19 vaccine. General study points: Targets within unmutated variant regions were reportedly found for nearly half of spike-specific TCRs. At 160-218 and 743-854, vaccine-associated CD4 TCRs were dominant, and they spanned spike. Elevations in Spike-specific TCR breadth and depth followed administration of two AZD1222 doses. Every sample of the repertoires postdated the peak T cell response.

Measured with immunoSEQ multiplex PCR; TCRdb has only the in-frame clones, and not every one. The sample yields some 170,000 clones, approximately 91% seen once. In regard to this clone: Antigen: not known.

Sequenced here: peripheral blood, sampled on day 0 of AZD1222 vaccination. The clonotype was recovered from an adult in good health.

The CDR3 DNA reads TGTGCCAGCAGTCTCAGGAGGCGGTGGGAGACCCAGTACTTC. Protein: CASSLRRRWETQYF. The chain recombines TRBV6-7 with TRBJ2-5, with D tentatively TRBD2 (5 bases). TRBV6-7 is filed as an ORF, its function uncertain. The CDR3 spans 14 residues. V lost 5 bases and J lost 5, with 15 bases in between.